This record covers a single T cell receptor beta chain. Its antigen is not identified. The sample originates from a study of cytomegalovirus exposure and HLA in healthy donors. Findings and caveats of the study: Across all donors, roughly uniform sequencing depth was an assumption of the presence/absence analyses. Specificity of three CMV-associated chains for CMV antigens was verified in vitro.

PCR amplification relied on 60 Vbeta primers (plus 13 Jbeta primers). Produced via immunoSEQ multiplex PCR; TCRdb's table is partial and in-frame only. The sample yields over 150,000 clones, 65% to 90% seen once. The sample comprised PBMCs. The sequence derives from a girl aged 2 to 9 in good health and CMV-seropositive.

The CDR3 DNA reads TGTGCCAGCAGTTTTCCAACGAGAAGCGGGAAGTACGAGCAGTACTTC. This codes for CASSFPTRSGKYEQYF. The V call is TRBV6-5, the J call TRBJ2-7, with 7 bases fitting TRBD2. From germline, CDR1 is MNHEY and CDR2 SVGAGI. The CDR3 contains 16 residues. With 4 bases clipped from V and 4 bases from J, the junction kept 13 bases outside the gene matches.